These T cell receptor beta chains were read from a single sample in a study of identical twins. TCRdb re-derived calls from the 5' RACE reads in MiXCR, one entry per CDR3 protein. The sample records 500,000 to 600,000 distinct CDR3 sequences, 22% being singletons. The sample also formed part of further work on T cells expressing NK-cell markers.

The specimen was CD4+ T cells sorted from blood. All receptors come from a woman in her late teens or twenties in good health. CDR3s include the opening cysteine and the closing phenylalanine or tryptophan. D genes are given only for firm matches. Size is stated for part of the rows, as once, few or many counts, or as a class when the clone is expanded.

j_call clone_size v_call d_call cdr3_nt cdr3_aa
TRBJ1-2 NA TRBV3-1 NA TGTGCCAGCAGCTCCCGGGACACCTATGGCTACACCTTC CASSSRDTYGYTF
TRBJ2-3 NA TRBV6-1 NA TGTGCCAGCAGCCGACCTAAGAGCACAGATACGCAGTATTTT CASSRPKSTDTQYF
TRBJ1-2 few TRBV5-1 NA TGCGCCAGCAGCTTGGAGGACTACTCCTATGGCTACACCTTC CASSLEDYSYGYTF
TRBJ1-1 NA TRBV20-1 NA TGCAGTGCTAGACGGCGGACCAACACTGAAGCTTTCTTT CSARRRTNTEAFF
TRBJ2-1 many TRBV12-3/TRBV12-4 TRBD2 TGTGCCAGCAGGACTAGCGGCTCCTACAATGAGCAGTTCTTC CASRTSGSYNEQFF
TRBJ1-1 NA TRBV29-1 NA TGCAGCGTCCAAGGGGGAGCTGAAGCTTTCTTT CSVQGGAEAFF
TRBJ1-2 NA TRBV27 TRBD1 TGTGCCAGCAGTTCCGCTCCGGGACAGGGACTGAAATATGGCTACACCTTC CASSSAPGQGLKYGYTF
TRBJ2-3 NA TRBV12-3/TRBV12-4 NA TGTGCCAGCAGTTTTGAGGCGTCACTCGGACCCAGCACCGATACGCAGTATTTT CASSFEASLGPSTDTQYF
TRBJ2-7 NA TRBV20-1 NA TGCAGTGCCCCGGGGGAGATCTACGGGCAGTACTTC CSAPGEIYGQYF
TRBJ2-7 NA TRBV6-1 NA TGTGCCAGCACCAAAGAAGGGGGGAGCTCCTACGAGCAGTACTTC CASTKEGGSSYEQYF
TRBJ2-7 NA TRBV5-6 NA TGTGCCAGCACCCCGGGGGCAGCCAACTCCTACGAGCAGTACTTC CASTPGAANSYEQYF
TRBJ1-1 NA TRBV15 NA TGTGCCACCAAGCGGTTAGAGGACACTGAAGCTTTCTTT CATKRLEDTEAFF
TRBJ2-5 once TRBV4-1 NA TGCGCCAGCAGCCAGGCACGAGCGAACCAAGAGACCCAGTACTTC CASSQARANQETQYF
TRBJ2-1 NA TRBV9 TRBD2 TGTGCCAGCAGCTCCACCGCGGCGGGAGGGGGCAATGAGCAGTTCTTC CASSSTAAGGGNEQFF
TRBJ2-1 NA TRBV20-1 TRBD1 TGCAGTCATGGGGGACAGGGCTACAATGAGCAGTTCTTC CSHGGQGYNEQFF
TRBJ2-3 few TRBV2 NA TGTGCCAGCAAATTAGACAGTAGCACAGATACGCAGTATTTT CASKLDSSTDTQYF
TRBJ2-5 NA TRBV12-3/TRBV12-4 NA TGTGCCAGCAGCCGAGGGGCGGCGCAGTCGTCCCAGTACTTC CASSRGAAQSSQYF
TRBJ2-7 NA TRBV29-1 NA TGCAGCGTTGAAGCGGTTGGGGGCCACGAGCAGTACTTC CSVEAVGGHEQYF
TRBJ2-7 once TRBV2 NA TGTGCCAGCAGACAGGATGAACTTTACGAGCAGTACTTC CASRQDELYEQYF
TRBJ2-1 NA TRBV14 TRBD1 TGTGCCAGCACCCTGACAGGGTCCCCCTACAATGAGCAGTTCTTC CASTLTGSPYNEQFF